This T cell receptor (beta chain) was identified during a study of T cell repertoires in cytomegalovirus infection. About this clonotype itself: The target antigen is unknown.

Germline CDR1 MNHNS, CDR2 SASEGT. V was clipped by 4 bases and J by 7 bases, with 8 bases between them. The CDR3 extends over 12 amino acids. Each CDR3 protein gets one entry after TCRdb re-called the reads with MiXCR. Of some 500,000 distinct CDR3 sequences in the sample, under 45% are singletons; the top ten hold around 46%. Sequencing used cultured PBMCs, obtained from culture after CMV antigen stimulation. This receptor was obtained from a human donor in good health (CMV status not recorded). Some clones in this sample may be carry-over from other donors' samples. The chain joins TRBV6-1 to TRBJ1-5; D not resolved. CDR3 in DNA: TGTGCCAGCAGTGCGACAAGGCAGCCCCAGCATTTT. Translated, it gives CASSATRQPQHF.